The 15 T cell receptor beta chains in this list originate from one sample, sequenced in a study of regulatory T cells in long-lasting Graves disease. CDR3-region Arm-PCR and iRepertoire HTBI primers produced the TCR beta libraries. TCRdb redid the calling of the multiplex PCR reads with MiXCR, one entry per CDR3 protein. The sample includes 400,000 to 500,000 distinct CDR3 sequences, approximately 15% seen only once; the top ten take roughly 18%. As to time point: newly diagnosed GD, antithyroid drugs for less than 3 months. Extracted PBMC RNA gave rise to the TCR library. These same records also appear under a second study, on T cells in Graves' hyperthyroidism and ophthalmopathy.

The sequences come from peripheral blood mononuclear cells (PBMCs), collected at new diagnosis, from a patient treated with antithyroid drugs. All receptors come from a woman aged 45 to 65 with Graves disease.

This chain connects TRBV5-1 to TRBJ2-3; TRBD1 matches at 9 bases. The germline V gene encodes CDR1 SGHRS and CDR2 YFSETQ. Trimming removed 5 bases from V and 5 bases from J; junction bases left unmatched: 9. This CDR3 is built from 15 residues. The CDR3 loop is CASSLPGQGIDTQYF. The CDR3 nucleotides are TGCGCCAGCAGTCTCCCGGGACAGGGCATAGATACGCAGTATTTT.

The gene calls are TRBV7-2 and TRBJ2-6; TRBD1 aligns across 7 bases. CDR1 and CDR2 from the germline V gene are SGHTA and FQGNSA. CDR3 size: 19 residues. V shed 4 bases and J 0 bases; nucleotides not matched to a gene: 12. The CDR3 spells CASSSDRKMGSSGANVLTF. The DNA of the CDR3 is TGTGCCAGCAGCTCGGACAGGAAAATGGGCTCCTCTGGGGCCAACGTCCTGACTTTC.

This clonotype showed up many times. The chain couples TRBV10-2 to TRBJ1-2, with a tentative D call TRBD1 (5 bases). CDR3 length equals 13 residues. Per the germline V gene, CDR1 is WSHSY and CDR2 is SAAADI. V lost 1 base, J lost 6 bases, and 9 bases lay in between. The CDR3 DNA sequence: TGCGCCAGCAGTGAGTGGGGCGCGGATGGCTACACCTTC. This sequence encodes CASSEWGADGYTF.

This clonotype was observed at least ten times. This CDR3 reads CASSGRLTGELFF. CDR3 nucleotide sequence: TGTGCCAGCAGCGGGAGGTTGACTGGGGAGCTGTTTTTT. This chain connects TRBV28 to TRBJ2-2; 7 bases match TRBD2. CDR1 and CDR2 from the germline V gene are MDHEN and SYDVKM. Trimming cost V 6 bases and J 8 bases; bases outside gene matches: 6. CDR3 length: 13 amino acids.

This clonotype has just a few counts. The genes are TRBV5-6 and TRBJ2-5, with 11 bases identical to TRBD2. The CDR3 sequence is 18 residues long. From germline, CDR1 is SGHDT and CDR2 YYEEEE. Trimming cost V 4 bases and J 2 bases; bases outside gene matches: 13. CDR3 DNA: TGTGCCAGCAGCCGTAGACTAGCGGGACGAAAATCACAAGAGACCCAGTACTTC. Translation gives CASSRRLAGRKSQETQYF.

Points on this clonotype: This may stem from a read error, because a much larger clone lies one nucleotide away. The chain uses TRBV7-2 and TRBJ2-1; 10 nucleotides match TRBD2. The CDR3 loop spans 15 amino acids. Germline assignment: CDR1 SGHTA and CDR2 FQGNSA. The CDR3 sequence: CASSWTSGTNNGQFF. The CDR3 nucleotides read TGTGCCAGCAGCTGGACTAGCGGAACCAACAATGGGCAGTTCTTC.

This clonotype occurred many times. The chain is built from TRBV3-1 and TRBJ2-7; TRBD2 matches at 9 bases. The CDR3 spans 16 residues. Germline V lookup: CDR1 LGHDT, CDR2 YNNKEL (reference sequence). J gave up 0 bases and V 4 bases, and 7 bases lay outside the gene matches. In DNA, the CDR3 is TGTGCCAGCAGCCCCCGACTAGCGGCAGTCTCCTACGAGCAGTACTTC. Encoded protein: CASSPRLAAVSYEQYF.

CDR3 amino acids: CASSPPWTGVGEQYF. The DNA for the CDR3 is TGTGCCAGCTCACCACCCTGGACAGGGGTTGGCGAGCAGTACTTC. The chain is built from TRBV18 and TRBJ2-7; 9 bases match TRBD1. Germline CDR1 is KGHSH and CDR2 is LQKENI. This CDR3 contains 15 residues. V gave up 0 bases and J gave up 6 bases; unmatched junction bases: 6.

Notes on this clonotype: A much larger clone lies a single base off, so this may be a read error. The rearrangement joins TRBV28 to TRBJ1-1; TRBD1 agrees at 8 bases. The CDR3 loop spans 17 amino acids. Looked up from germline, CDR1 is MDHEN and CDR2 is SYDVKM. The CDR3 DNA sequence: TGTGCCAGCGGGGAATTTGGGCAGGGGGCAACGGGTACTGGAGCTTTCTTT. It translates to CASGEFGQGATGTGAFF.

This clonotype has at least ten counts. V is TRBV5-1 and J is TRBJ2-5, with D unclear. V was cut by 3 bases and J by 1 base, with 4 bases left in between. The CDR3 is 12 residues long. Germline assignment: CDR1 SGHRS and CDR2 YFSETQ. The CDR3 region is CASSSGQETQYF. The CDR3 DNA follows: TGCGCCAGCAGCTCTGGCCAAGAGACCCAGTACTTC.

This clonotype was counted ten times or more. The CDR3 DNA sequence: TGTGCCAGCAGTCGGATAGATCAGCCCCAGCATTTT. Translated, it gives CASSRIDQPQHF. The rearrangement joins TRBV28 to TRBJ1-5, with D hard to call. CDR1 is MDHEN, CDR2 SYDVKM, per germline. V was trimmed by 5 bases and J by 5 bases, leaving 7 bases between them. The CDR3 has 12 amino acids.

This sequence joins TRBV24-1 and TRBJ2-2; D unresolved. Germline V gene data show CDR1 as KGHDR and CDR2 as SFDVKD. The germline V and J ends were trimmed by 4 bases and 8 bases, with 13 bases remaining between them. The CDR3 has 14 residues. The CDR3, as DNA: TGTGCCACCAGTGAGTTGCAGGCCGCTGGGGAGCTGTTTTTT. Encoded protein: CATSELQAAGELFF.

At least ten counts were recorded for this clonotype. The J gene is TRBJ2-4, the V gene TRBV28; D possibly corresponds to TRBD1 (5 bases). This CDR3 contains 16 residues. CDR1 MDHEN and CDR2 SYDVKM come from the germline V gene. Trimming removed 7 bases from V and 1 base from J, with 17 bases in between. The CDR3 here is CASTVSGARAKNIQYF. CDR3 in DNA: TGTGCCAGCACGGTCAGTGGGGCCCGGGCCAAAAACATTCAGTACTTC.

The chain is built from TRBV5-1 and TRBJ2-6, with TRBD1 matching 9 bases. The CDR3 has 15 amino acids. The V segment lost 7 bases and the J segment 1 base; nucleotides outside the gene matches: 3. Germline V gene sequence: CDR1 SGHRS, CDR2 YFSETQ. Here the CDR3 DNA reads TGCGCCAGCCGGGACAGGGTTTCTGGGGCCAACGTCCTGACTTTC. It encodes CASRDRVSGANVLTF.

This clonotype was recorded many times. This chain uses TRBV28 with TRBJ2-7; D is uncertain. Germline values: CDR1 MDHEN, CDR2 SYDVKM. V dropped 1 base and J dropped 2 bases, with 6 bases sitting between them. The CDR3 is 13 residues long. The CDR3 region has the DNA TGTGCCAGCAGTTTATCCCAGCCCTACGAGCAGTACTTC. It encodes CASSLSQPYEQYF. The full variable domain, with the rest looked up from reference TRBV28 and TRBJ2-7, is DVKVTQSSRYLVKRTGEKVFLECVQDMDHENMFWYRQDPGLGLRLIYFSYDVKMKEKGDIPEGYSVSREKKERFSLILESASTNQTSMYLCASSLSQPYEQYFGPGTRLTVT.